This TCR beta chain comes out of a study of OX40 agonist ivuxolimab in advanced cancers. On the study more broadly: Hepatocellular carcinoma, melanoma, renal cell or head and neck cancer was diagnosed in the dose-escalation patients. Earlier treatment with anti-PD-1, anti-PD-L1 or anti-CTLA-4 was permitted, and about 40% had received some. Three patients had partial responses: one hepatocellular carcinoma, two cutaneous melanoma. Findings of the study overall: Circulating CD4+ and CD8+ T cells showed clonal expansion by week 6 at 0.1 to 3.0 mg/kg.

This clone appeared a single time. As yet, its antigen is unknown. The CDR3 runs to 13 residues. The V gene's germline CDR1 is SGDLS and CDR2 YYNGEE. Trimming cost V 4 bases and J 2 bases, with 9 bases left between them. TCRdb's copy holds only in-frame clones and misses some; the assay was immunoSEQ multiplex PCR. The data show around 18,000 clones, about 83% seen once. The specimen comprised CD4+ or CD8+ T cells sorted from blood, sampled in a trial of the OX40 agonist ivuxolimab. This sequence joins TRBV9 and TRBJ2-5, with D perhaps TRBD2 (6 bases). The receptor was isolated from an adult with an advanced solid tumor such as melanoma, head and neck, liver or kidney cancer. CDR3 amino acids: CASSPGTQETQYF. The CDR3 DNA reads TGTGCCAGCAGCCCCGGGACTCAAGAGACCCAGTACTTC.